This T cell receptor (beta chain) was captured in a study of OX40 agonist ivuxolimab in advanced cancers. Trimming removed 0 bases at V and 8 bases at J, with 16 bases between. The CDR3 length is 15 residues. CDR1 LGHNA and CDR2 YSLEER come from the germline V gene. This table comes from immunoSEQ multiplex PCR, and its TCRdb copy is limited to in-frame clones, with some not included. The data hold about 82,000 clones, with more than 70% observed a single time. This specimen consisted of CD4+ or CD8+ T cells sorted from blood, obtained in a trial of the OX40 agonist ivuxolimab. This chain uses TRBV4-3 with TRBJ1-2, with a possible D match to TRBD1 (6 bases). The TCR originated in an adult with an advanced solid tumor such as melanoma, head and neck, liver or kidney cancer. The CDR3 sequence: CASSQDPQGAWGYTF. The CDR3 DNA reads as TGCGCCAGCAGCCAAGACCCACAGGGAGCGTGGGGCTACACCTTC.